Each of the 21 T cell receptor beta chains below was sequenced from the same sample in a study of T cells and Merkel cell carcinoma outcomes. The data were produced by immunoSEQ multiplex PCR, yet TCRdb's version contains in-frame clones alone and is incomplete. The table records roughly 11,000 clones, around 95% of them present only once. The sample comprised tumor tissue from Merkel cell carcinoma. All receptors derive from a human donor with Merkel cell carcinoma.

V gene TRBV11-1 combines with J gene TRBJ1-3; 7 bases agree with TRBD1. V dropped 5 bases and J dropped 4; count of bases not matched to a gene: 11. Germline lookup yields CDR1 SGHAT and CDR2 FQDESV (reference sequence). This CDR3 is 16 amino acids long. The CDR3 region is CASSQHRGEIGNTIYF. The CDR3 nucleotides are TGTGCCAGCAGCCAGCACAGGGGAGAAATCGGAAACACCATATATTTT.

CDR3 sequence: CAWSRQGVYEQYF. CDR3 in DNA: TGTGCCTGGAGTAGACAGGGGGTCTACGAGCAGTACTTC. The chain employs TRBV30 and TRBJ2-7; 9 positions agree with TRBD1. CDR1 and CDR2 (germline): GTSNPN, SVGIG (reference sequence). The CDR3 totals 13 residues. V was pared by 2 bases and J by 3 bases, with 2 bases of the junction left unmatched.

CDR3 coding DNA: TGTGCCAGCACGTCTGCAGATACGCAGTATTTT. This sequence encodes CASTSADTQYF. The chain employs TRBV28 and TRBJ2-3, with no clear D. Deletions cut 7 bases from V and 4 bases from J, with 6 bases between. CDR1 is MDHEN, CDR2 SYDVKM, per germline. The CDR3 is 11 amino acids.

As concerns this clone: The junction differs from germline at one of its ends, possibly a read error. The chain has TRBV10-3 and TRBJ1-1, with D possibly TRBD1 on 5 matching bases. The germline V gene has CDR1 ENHRY and CDR2 SYGVKD. The CDR3 runs to 11 residues. The CDR3 loop reads CAIRETVETFF. As DNA, the CDR3 is TGTGCCATCAGGGAGACAGTTGAAACTTTCTTT.

The J gene is TRBJ2-3, the V gene TRBV11-2; 7 bases are a match to TRBD2. This CDR3 comprises 12 residues. With 1 base clipped from V and 15 bases from J, the junction kept 7 bases outside the gene matches. CDR1 SGHAT and CDR2 FQNNGV come from the germline V gene. The DNA of the CDR3 is TGTGCCAGCAGCTTAGTCGGGCTAGCGGTCTATTTT. Protein: CASSLVGLAVYF.

The rearrangement uses TRBV7-9 and TRBJ2-5; weak D call: TRBD1 (7 bases). Germline V lookup: CDR1 SEHNR, CDR2 FQNEAQ (reference sequence). This CDR3 has 16 amino acids. V was clipped by 3 bases and J by 4 bases, with 18 bases between them. The CDR3 region has the DNA TGTGCCAGCAGCTTTGCGACTAGGAGGGGGCGAGAGACCCAGTACTTC. It is translated as CASSFATRRGRETQYF.

The gene calls are TRBV27 and TRBJ2-3; possibly TRBD2 for D (5 bases). Trimming cost V 8 bases and J 1 base, with 10 bases left between them. The length of the CDR3 is 13 residues. The germline CDR1 and CDR2 sequences are MNHEY and SMNVEV (reference sequence). CDR3 DNA sequence: TGTGCCAGCTCCCGGGGAGGCACAGATACGCAGTATTTT. Amino acids: CASSRGGTDTQYF.

The gene calls are TRBV7-8 and TRBJ2-1; 16 nucleotides line up with TRBD2. The germline CDR1 and CDR2 sequences are SGHVS and FQNEAQ. This CDR3 is built from 19 residues. V was pared by 5 bases and J by 4 bases, with 11 bases of the junction left unmatched. The CDR3, as DNA: TGTGCCAGCAGCCCCGGACTGGGACTAGCGGGAGGGAAGTACAATGAGCAGTTCTTC. This codes for CASSPGLGLAGGKYNEQFF.

The chain joins TRBV4-3 to TRBJ2-3; 7 nucleotides match TRBD2. CDR3 length: 17 amino acids. V shed 1 base, J shed 1 base, and the junction held 8 bases outside the gene matches. The germline gives CDR1 LGHNA, CDR2 YSLEER. The CDR3: CASSQGGLREGTDTQYF. The CDR3 nucleotides read TGCGCCAGCAGCCAAGGGGGTTTACGGGAGGGCACAGATACGCAGTATTTT.

The chain has TRBV29-1 and TRBJ2-1, with TRBD1 matching over 11 bases. The ends lost 8 bases at V and 8 bases at J; junction bases unmatched: 11. This CDR3 spans 14 amino acids. The germline V gene encodes CDR1 SQVTM and CDR2 ANQGSEA. As DNA, the CDR3 is TGCAGCACACGTACGGGACAGGGGGACTATGAGCAGTTCTTC. Protein product: CSTRTGQGDYEQFF.

The J gene is TRBJ2-1, the V gene TRBV9; 9 bases are shared with TRBD2. The CDR3 consists of 15 residues. After removal of 1 base from V and 8 bases from J, the junction contained 7 bases not matched to a gene. CDR1 and CDR2 (germline): SGDLS, YYNGEE. CDR3 sequence reads: CASSVLAGVVDEQFF. DNA of the CDR3: TGTGCCAGCAGCGTATTAGCGGGAGTCGTGGATGAGCAGTTCTTC.

V and J are TRBV19 and TRBJ1-2, with TRBD1 as a possible D gene (6 bases). Germline loops: CDR1 LNHDA, CDR2 SQIVND (reference sequence). CDR3 length: 15 residues. Trimming left V 5 bases short and J 0 bases short, with 13 bases between. DNA of the CDR3: TGTGCCAGTAGTCCCGGACAGACAGCTAACTATGGCTACACCTTC. This translates into CASSPGQTANYGYTF.

This chain links TRBV6-6 with TRBJ1-2; the D gene is possibly TRBD1 (6 bases). V was clipped by 8 bases and J by 8 bases, with 15 bases between them. CDR1 is MNHNY and CDR2 is SVGAGI in the germline V gene (reference sequence). The CDR3 is made up of 12 amino acids. CDR3 sequence reads: CASGSGAEGYTF. CDR3 nucleotide sequence: TGTGCCAGCGGGTCAGGGGCTGAGGGCTACACCTTC.

This chain connects TRBV18 to TRBJ2-7, with D tentatively TRBD1 (5 bases). V lost 4 bases, J lost 3 bases, and 10 bases lay in between. Germline lookup yields CDR1 KGHSH and CDR2 LQKENI. This CDR3 has 13 residues. CDR3 loop: CASSRGQVYEQYF. Written as DNA, the CDR3 is TGTGCCAGCTCACGGGGCCAGGTCTACGAGCAGTACTTC.

This clone was seen once. CDR3 nucleotide sequence: TGCGCCAGCAGCTATACTAGCGGGAGTAGGTCCGGGGAGCTGTTTTTT. Translating gives CASSYTSGSRSGELFF. The chain joins TRBV4-1 to TRBJ2-2; 11 nucleotides match TRBD2. The CDR3 is made up of 16 amino acids. V dropped 5 bases and J dropped 6; count of bases not matched to a gene: 8. Per the germline V gene, CDR1 is MGHRA and CDR2 is YSYEKL.

The chain links TRBV9 to TRBJ1-3; D ambiguous. CDR1 SGDLS and CDR2 YYNGEE come from the germline V gene. The germline V and J ends were trimmed by 3 bases and 4 bases, with 8 bases remaining between them. The CDR3 is made up of 13 amino acids. In nucleotides, the CDR3 is TGTGCCAGCAGCGGTTACGAGGGAAACACCATATATTTT. Translation: CASSGYEGNTIYF.

The rearrangement uses TRBV5-4 and TRBJ1-5, with D unresolved. The ends were cut back, 0 bases at V and 6 bases at J, with 10 bases in the middle. This CDR3 is 14 amino acids long. The germline CDR1 and CDR2 sequences are SGHNT and YYREEE (reference sequence). This CDR3 reads CASSLGGVAQPQHF. For the CDR3, the DNA is TGTGCCAGCAGCTTGGGCGGGGTAGCTCAGCCCCAGCATTTT.

The V gene is TRBV6-5, the J gene TRBJ1-2; weak D call: TRBD1 (6 bases). This CDR3 has 11 residues. The V gene lost 6 bases and the J gene lost 8 bases, with 10 bases spanning the gap. Germline V lookup: CDR1 MNHEY, CDR2 SVGAGI. DNA for the CDR3: TGTGCCAGCAGACAGACAGGCGGCTACACCTTC. Translated: CASRQTGGYTF.

The chain uses TRBV18 and TRBJ1-3, with unresolved D. The CDR3 is 15 amino acids. The germline CDR1 and CDR2 sequences are KGHSH and LQKENI. The ends were cut back, 6 bases at V and 0 bases at J, with 12 bases in the middle. This CDR3 reads CASSTRRTSGNTIYF. The DNA of the CDR3 is TGTGCCAGCTCCACACGACGGACCTCTGGAAACACCATATATTTT.

The J gene is TRBJ2-6, the V gene TRBV11-3; D may be TRBD1 (6 bases). CDR3 length: 17 amino acids. V was cut by 3 bases and J by 0 bases, with 12 bases left in between. Germline V gene sequence: CDR1 SGHNT, CDR2 YENEEA. The CDR3 bases are TGTGCCAGCAGCTTCCAGGGGCTTAGCTCTGGGGCCAACGTCCTGACTTTC. This translates into CASSFQGLSSGANVLTF.

In this sample, this clone turned up once. The chain links TRBV5-6 to TRBJ1-5; tentatively, D is TRBD1 (6 bases). From germline, CDR1 is SGHDT and CDR2 YYEEEE. The CDR3 has 14 amino acids. Trimming removed 2 bases at V and 8 bases at J, with 14 bases between. The CDR3 DNA reads as TGTGCCAGCAGCTTAATTACAGGGTTTGAGCCCCAGCATTTT. It codes for CASSLITGFEPQHF.